Below, one TCR beta chain is given with its context. Which antigen it targets is not known. No base quality information exists; no much larger clone differs at one position. The donors were healthy, HIV-negative adults who had no recently reported acute infections or vaccinations. Only Caucasian adults living in Nashville, Tennessee, USA were represented among the donors. CD4+ T cells were enriched by magnetic negative selection, after which naive cells were positively selected on CD45RA and the negative fraction was taken as the memory subset. After blood collection by leukapheresis, PBMCs were isolated using Ficoll-Histopaque density gradient centrifugation and then cryopreserved in the vapor phase of liquid nitrogen. Analytical flow cytometry was used to check the purity and quantity of every magnetically sorted T cell population. Genomic DNA was isolated from each sorted fraction and quantified by UV absorbance on a Nanodrop 2000c.

The data were taken from a study of shared clonotypes between healthy human individuals (dated by TCRdb to 2020 to 2021). Regarding the complete study: The cohort comprised two women and a few men aged 18 to 49 years. Leukapheresis yielded between about 0.94 and 10 billion PBMCs per donor. Blood TCR repertoires of about 5 healthy adults were deeply sequenced to estimate repertoire size and the extent of clonotype sharing between individuals. To increase sequencing depth and limit assay-specific biases, different laboratories used diverse techniques to prepare libraries and sequence TCR repertoires. For each donor, CD4 naive and CD4 memory were each given three plates, CD8 naive was given two plates, and CD8 memory was given one plate. Paper-wide results and their limitations: Compared with non-shared clonotypes, clonotypes shared by all four sorted-subset donors had higher generation probabilities. About 5% of naive CD4, 3.5% of naive CD8, around 2.3% of memory CD4, and roughly 0.4% of memory CD8 clonotypes were shared across a handful of donors. Sampling was limited to blood, and TCR repertoires in tissue likely differ from TCR repertoires in blood. Because the study included a small number of donors, the genetic and exposure-history diversity represented was limited. Based on pairwise subsampling, the degree of clonotype sharing among donors was expected to be affected by sequencing depth. Larger estimated clonotype richness was generally found for naive subsets than for memory subsets. Rarefaction of sorted-subset datasets indicated incomplete sequencing despite the large sequencing depth.

TCR CDR3 regions were amplified from genomic DNA by multiplex PCR using the deep immunoSEQ assay. Genomic DNA extracted from each cell subset was distributed evenly over all wells of several immunoSEQ 96-well plates, and each plate served as one replicate. For sorted subsets, roughly 200 ng genomic DNA, equal to approximately 30,000 T cell genomes, was loaded into each replicate PCR. The purified libraries were quantified using a Qubit 3.0 fluorometer, sized with a Bioanalyzer 2100, and then quantified again using the KAPA Library Quantification kit. Every immunoSEQ 96-well plate was sequenced on a separate single-read 150-cycle Illumina NextSeq 550 flow cell. In the original analysis: Because the immunoSEQ output held only junctional sequences and lacked quality scores, the filtering could not match the filtering applied to full-length reads. Sequences were annotated with PyIR, a Python wrapper for IgBLAST v1.9, and V/J genes and CDR3 were assigned using IMGT germline references. Any read was removed if the V/J assignment was weak (E-value above 1e-6), the CDR3 was missing, or the read contained stop codons, out-of-frame junctions, or ambiguous translated residues. A V3J clonotype was defined by an identical inferred V gene, J gene, and CDR3 amino acid sequence. Percentage overlap between repertoires was calculated by dividing the number of shared unique clonotypes by the size of the smaller repertoire. Three approaches were used to assess repertoire richness: RTK rarefaction, the Chao1 estimator, and Recon v2.1 estimates of unobserved clonotypes. Generation probabilities for all TCRbeta clonotypes obtained by the gDNA method from four donors were computed using OLGA. TCRdb provides this immuneACCESS table in a form limited to in-frame rearrangements. Some clones are lacking; in checked studies, under half of them reflect an unresolved V gene, and why the rest are absent is not known. V and J calls and clone size follow that table, whereas D and trimming were derived from the DNA. The sample table lists 2 million to 3 million clones, 93% of them with a count of one. The ten largest clones capture 0.36% of the sample.

A distance of 9 bases separates the germline ends of V and J, which lose 6 bases and 1 base respectively. Its CDR3 holds 14 amino acids, cysteine through phenylalanine. Only the CDR3 DNA stays, 42 bases, in frame from base 1. The sample taken for sequencing was naive CD4+ T cells from PBMCs. The intended sense of this specimen's cell subset or site label: CD45RA+ positively selected. The rearranged segments are TRBV23-1 and TRBJ2-2; TRBD2 is a weak D gene call, 6 bases matching. TRBV23-1 is sorted into the ORF group, with uncertain function. This clonotype was obtained from a man aged 18 to 29 in good health. Some clones in this sample may be carry-over from other donors' samples. The sequence in DNA is TGCGCCAGCAGGGTTAGCGGGAACACCGGGGAGCTGTTTTTT. This gives the protein CASRVSGNTGELFF.